Reported below is one TCR beta chain. CDR3 length: 14 amino acids. Germline CDR1 reads LNHNV; CDR2 reads YYDKDF (reference sequence). Trimming took 3 bases from V and 1 from J, leaving 9 bases between them. The data are from a study of T cells in Graves' hyperthyroidism and ophthalmopathy. TCR beta CDR3 regions were amplified from RNA. HTBI primers were used for first-round RT-PCR of the TCR CDR3. TCRdb itself ran the multiplex PCR reads through MiXCR, one entry per CDR3 protein. The sample shows roughly 400,000 distinct CDR3 sequences, about an eighth of them seen only once. J is TRBJ2-5 and V is TRBV15; D gene unclear. The sequence came from a man between 45 and 60 years old with Graves' ophthalmopathy. Sequenced input: blood. CDR3 region: CATSSDLFQETQYF. The CDR3 DNA reads as TGTGCCACCAGCAGTGATCTATTCCAAGAGACCCAGTACTTC.